This T cell receptor beta chain originates from a study of cytomegalovirus exposure and HLA in healthy donors. Study findings and constraints: Differences between HLA loci emerged in a later analysis of TCR association rates, with DRB1 most and HLA-C fewest.

In the PCR, 60 Vbeta and 13 Jbeta primers were used. Using immunoSEQ multiplex PCR, the repertoire was profiled, and TCRdb retains in-frame clones only, with some absent. Found here are roughly 250,000 clones, about four fifths of them singletons; the top ten hold roughly 2%. V was pared by 5 bases and J by 6 bases, with 7 bases of the junction left unmatched. From germline, CDR1 is KGHSH and CDR2 LQKENI. This CDR3 has 13 residues. About this clone itself: Antigen: not known.

The donors (healthy individuals) were bone marrow donors. This receptor was identified in a woman between 35 and 50 years old in good health and CMV-seropositive. What was sequenced was PBMCs. The genes are TRBV18 and TRBJ2-7; 7 nucleotides align to TRBD2. DNA of the CDR3: TGTGCCAGCTCAGTACGGGAGGAAGGCGAGCAGTACTTC. This codes for CASSVREEGEQYF. The whole variable domain, filled in from reference TRBV18 and TRBJ2-7, reads NAGVMQNPRHLVRRRGQEARLRCSPMKGHSHVYWYRQLPEEGLKFMVYLQKENIIDESGMPKERFSAEFPKEGPSILRIQQVVRGDSAAYFCASSVREEGEQYFGPGTRLTVT.